This T cell receptor beta chain was profiled in a study of shared clonotypes between healthy human individuals. At the level of the study: CD4 naive cells filled three plates per donor, CD4 memory three, CD8 naive two and CD8 memory one.

Naive-designated CD8 cells lacked CD45RO, were positively enriched for CCR7, and omitted terminally differentiated effector memory CD45RA+ cells. Study-wide results and caveats: Among the subsets, naive ones generally showed larger estimated richness than memory ones. Sorted-subset sequencing was shown by rarefaction to be incomplete despite large depth.

Remarks on this clone: The antigen is undetermined.

In the original processing: In the immunoSEQ data, sequences were junction-only and lacked quality scores, so filtering differed. Profiled with immunoSEQ multiplex PCR; TCRdb holds only in-frame clones, not every one. That table gives V, J and clone size, and the DNA gave D and trimming. Found here are approximately 2,000,000 clones, 90% to 95% of them singletons; the top ten hold about 1.7%. Sequenced input: naive CD8+ T cells from PBMCs. This sequence originates from a man between 18 and 35 years old in good health. Some clones in this sample may be carry-over from other donors' samples.

The CDR3 is CAWSLGEGGGYTF. CDR3 coding DNA: TGTGCCTGGAGCCTGGGGGAAGGAGGAGGCTACACCTTC. This chain connects TRBV30 to TRBJ1-2; the D gene is possibly TRBD1 (5 bases). Germline V gene data show CDR1 as GTSNPN and CDR2 as SVGIG (reference sequence). Trimming removed 3 bases at V and 8 bases at J, with 16 bases between. The CDR3 runs to 13 residues.